These 27 T cell receptor beta chains were all obtained from the same sample, sequenced in a study of early T cells in non-severe SARS-CoV-2 infection. TCRdb used MiXCR to reprocess the 5' RACE reads, holding one entry per CDR3 protein. The sample has about 46,000 distinct CDR3 sequences, less than 6.5% seen once. Sequenced material: whole blood, taken at baseline. Every receptor here comes from an adult who was a healthcare worker with PCR-confirmed SARS-CoV-2 infection or an uninfected control (not recorded which).

In its sample, this clonotype was seen many times. The gene calls are TRBV5-5 and TRBJ1-1; D gene uncertain. The CDR3 loop spans 12 amino acids. Looked up from germline, CDR1 is SGHKS and CDR2 is YYEKEE (reference sequence). V was pared by 2 bases and J by 7 bases, with 9 bases between. The CDR3 DNA follows: TGTGCCAGCAGCTTCAGGACCGATGAAGCTTTCTTT. Protein sequence: CASSFRTDEAFF.

The table lists this clonotype with a few counts. The chain has TRBV10-2 and TRBJ2-7; the D gene is possibly TRBD2 (5 bases). Trimming stripped 3 bases from V and 6 bases from J, with 18 bases between. CDR1 is WSHSY and CDR2 is SAAADI in the germline V gene. This CDR3 region has 15 residues. Written as DNA, the CDR3 is TGCGCCAGCAGTGAAGGTGCCGGGAACGGTTTCGAGCAGTACTTC. Residues: CASSEGAGNGFEQYF.

This clonotype came up many times. The chain employs TRBV11-2 and TRBJ2-1; 7 nucleotides line up with TRBD1. The CDR3 sequence is 15 residues long. The germline V gene encodes CDR1 SGHAT and CDR2 FQNNGV. The junction had 4 bases not matched to a gene; V was cut back by 5 bases and J by 0 bases. This chain's CDR3 is CASSLTGISYNEQFF. In DNA, the CDR3 is TGTGCCAGCAGCCTGACAGGGATCTCCTACAATGAGCAGTTCTTC.

This clonotype was counted between two and nine times. The V call is TRBV7-2, the J call TRBJ2-2; possible D gene TRBD1, 6 bases. V lost 6 bases, J lost 5 bases, and 13 bases lay in between. Per the germline V gene, CDR1 is SGHTA and CDR2 is FQGNSA. CDR3 length: 14 amino acids. This CDR3 reads CASRKDSPTGELFF. The CDR3 nucleotides are TGTGCCAGCAGAAAGGACAGTCCGACCGGGGAGCTGTTTTTT.

In this sample, this clonotype turned up many times. This chain connects TRBV13 to TRBJ1-2; no clear D gene. The CDR3 consists of 15 residues. V gave up 0 bases and J gave up 4 bases, with 12 bases separating them. Germline V gene lookup returns CDR1 PRHDT and CDR2 FYEKMQ (reference sequence). The CDR3 sequence: CASSLGHWEGYGYTF. As DNA, the CDR3 is TGTGCCAGCAGCTTAGGACACTGGGAAGGCTATGGCTACACCTTC.

Ten or more counts support this clonotype. The rearrangement joins TRBV29-1 to TRBJ1-5; D not resolved. Trimming left V 4 bases short and J 6 bases short, with 13 bases between. This CDR3 comprises 13 residues. Germline-derived CDR1 and CDR2 are SQVTM and ANQGSEA. CDR3 sequence reads: CSVADGLGQPQHF. CDR3 DNA sequence: TGCAGCGTTGCTGACGGACTCGGTCAGCCCCAGCATTTT.

This clonotype was counted many times. V is TRBV29-1 and J is TRBJ1-5, with D perhaps TRBD1 (5 bases). Germline V gene lookup returns CDR1 SQVTM and CDR2 ANQGSEA. V shed 6 bases and J shed 4 bases, with 10 bases lying between them. This CDR3 region has 12 residues. The CDR3 here is CSVSGPNQPQHF. CDR3 in DNA: TGCAGCGTATCGGGACCTAATCAGCCCCAGCATTTT.

In this sample, this clonotype turned up many times. CDR3 DNA: TGTGCCAGCAGTTTGGATTCTAACTATGGCTACACCTTC. Translation gives CASSLDSNYGYTF. The rearrangement uses TRBV28 and TRBJ1-2, with unresolved D. CDR1 is MDHEN, CDR2 SYDVKM, per germline. The ends were cut back, 3 bases at V and 0 bases at J, with 5 bases in the middle. This CDR3 is 13 amino acids long.

This clonotype was found many times. This rearrangement joins TRBV11-2 to TRBJ1-2, with D perhaps TRBD1 (6 bases). The CDR3 consists of 15 residues. Between the trimmed V and J ends, which lost 5 bases and 3 bases, there was a span of 16 bases. The V gene's germline CDR1 is SGHAT and CDR2 FQNNGV. The CDR3 loop is CASSQYPGEDYGYTF. The CDR3 region has the DNA TGTGCCAGCAGCCAGTACCCAGGGGAAGACTATGGCTACACCTTC.

This clonotype was seen ten or more times. The chain recombines TRBV12-3 or TRBV12-4 with TRBJ1-5; 11 nucleotides agree with TRBD1. There are 14 residues in the CDR3. V trimming: 5 bases; J trimming: 4 bases; junction bases outside the gene matches: 1. CDR3 loop: CASSGTGGNQPQHF. Here the CDR3 DNA reads TGTGCCAGCAGTGGGACAGGGGGTAATCAGCCCCAGCATTTT.

This clonotype appeared many times. V and J are TRBV20-1 and TRBJ2-5; D may be TRBD1 (6 bases). The CDR3 is 11 residues long. CDR1 and CDR2 from the germline V gene are DFQATT and SNEGSKA (reference sequence). The CDR3 reads CSGSDRETQYF. Here the CDR3 DNA reads TGCAGCGGATCGGACAGAGAGACCCAGTACTTC.

This clonotype was found many times. The CDR3 sequence: CASSYSDRMEEKLFF. The CDR3 bases are TGTGCCAGCAGTTACTCGGACCGAATGGAGGAAAAACTGTTTTTT. V and J are TRBV6-6 and TRBJ1-4; D gene unclear. Germline-derived CDR1 and CDR2 are MNHNY and SVGAGI (reference sequence). The V and J ends lost 0 bases and 8 bases respectively, with 13 bases between them. The CDR3 is made up of 15 amino acids.

There are many counts of this clonotype. This chain's CDR3 is CASSQEGGGFETQYF. For the CDR3, the DNA is TGTGCCAGCAGCCAAGAAGGAGGGGGGTTTGAGACCCAGTACTTC. The rearrangement uses TRBV14 and TRBJ2-5; possibly TRBD1 or TRBD2 for D (6 bases each). Trimming stripped 0 bases from V and 5 bases from J, with 13 bases between. Germline CDR1 and CDR2: SGHDN and FVKESK. The CDR3 consists of 15 residues.

This clonotype was seen ten or more times. The rearrangement joins TRBV10-3 to TRBJ1-1, with D possibly matching TRBD1 (5 bases). Trimming pared 4 bases from V and 1 base from J, leaving 13 bases between. The CDR3 totals 15 residues. Germline-derived CDR1 and CDR2 are ENHRY and SYGVKD. CDR3 bases: TGTGCCATCAGTGGCCGAGGACAACCGAACACTGAAGCTTTCTTT. It translates to CAISGRGQPNTEAFF.

This clonotype was seen repeatedly, ten times or more. The rearrangement joins TRBV5-1 to TRBJ2-3; TRBD2 agrees at 11 bases. CDR3 length: 14 amino acids. From germline, CDR1 is SGHRS and CDR2 YFSETQ. V dropped 2 bases and J dropped 6; count of bases not matched to a gene: 2. DNA of the CDR3: TGCGCCAGCAGCTTTAGCGGGAGGGCCGATACGCAGTATTTT. Its protein product is CASSFSGRADTQYF.

This clonotype has only a few counts. The gene calls are TRBV27 and TRBJ1-6; D is unresolved. The CDR3 length is 15 residues. Trimming took off 8 bases at V and 0 bases at J, with 11 bases between the two ends. CDR1 MNHEY and CDR2 SMNVEV come from the germline V gene (reference sequence). For the CDR3, the DNA is TGTGCCAGCGTAATACTTAGCTCCTATAATTCACCCCTCCACTTT. Its translation: CASVILSSYNSPLHF.

This clonotype was counted at least ten times. This sequence joins TRBV9 and TRBJ2-2, with 11 bases fitting TRBD2. The germline V gene encodes CDR1 SGDLS and CDR2 YYNGEE. V trimming: 0 bases; J trimming: 0 bases; junction bases outside the gene matches: 10. CDR3 length: 20 amino acids. Here the CDR3 reads CASSVGWLAGGVANTGELFF. The CDR3 DNA reads as TGTGCCAGCAGCGTAGGCTGGCTAGCGGGAGGCGTCGCGAACACCGGGGAGCTGTTTTTT.

This clonotype was observed many times. The chain joins TRBV29-1 to TRBJ2-7; 12 bases agree with TRBD2. Trimming took 4 bases from V and 2 from J; bases not matched to a gene: 6. The CDR3 runs 15 residues. Germline CDR1 reads SQVTM; CDR2 reads ANQGSEA. CDR3 bases: TGCAGCGTTGGGGTTCTAGCGGGAGGGACCTACGAGCAGTACTTC. Residues: CSVGVLAGGTYEQYF.

J is TRBJ2-1 and V is TRBV7-9; 9 nucleotides align to TRBD2. CDR1 SEHNR and CDR2 FQNEAQ come from the germline V gene (reference sequence). Trimming took 4 bases from V and 8 from J; bases not matched to a gene: 21. This CDR3 is built from 19 residues. This CDR3 reads CASSYSSSNRSGSRYEQFF. CDR3 in DNA: TGTGCCAGCAGCTACTCTTCCTCGAACCGTAGCGGGAGTAGGTATGAGCAGTTCTTC.

This clonotype was picked up a small number of times. This chain links TRBV11-2 with TRBJ2-7; 7 nucleotides match TRBD1. Germline-derived CDR1 and CDR2 are SGHAT and FQNNGV. This CDR3 has 13 amino acids. With 5 bases clipped from V and 3 bases from J, the junction kept 4 bases outside the gene matches. This chain's CDR3 is CASSMDRFYEQYF. The DNA for the CDR3 is TGTGCCAGCAGCATGGACAGGTTCTACGAGCAGTACTTC. Looking up the rest from reference TRBV11-2 and TRBJ2-7 gives the full variable domain: EAGVAQSPRYKIIEKRQSVAFWCNPISGHATLYWYQQILGQGPKLLIQFQNNGVVDDSQLPKDRFSAERLKGVDSTLKIQPAKLEDSAVYLCASSMDRFYEQYFGPGTRLTVT.

This clonotype was seen repeatedly, ten times or more. The chain is built from TRBV6-5 and TRBJ1-5; D gene unclear. Germline V gene data show CDR1 as MNHEY and CDR2 as SVGAGI. V shed 11 bases and J shed 1 base, with 18 bases lying between them. The CDR3 sequence is 15 residues long. CDR3 region: CAVPRSIWSNQPQHF. CDR3 DNA sequence: TGTGCCGTCCCGAGGAGCATATGGAGCAATCAGCCCCAGCATTTT.

CDR3 DNA: TGCAGTGCTGACCGGGACAGGGCCCAAGAGACCCAGTACTTC. As protein: CSADRDRAQETQYF. This chain uses TRBV20-1 with TRBJ2-5; 9 bases are shared with TRBD1. Germline V lookup: CDR1 DFQATT, CDR2 SNEGSKA (reference sequence). With 5 bases clipped from V and 1 base from J, the junction kept 5 bases outside the gene matches. CDR3 length equals 14 residues.

This clonotype was observed at least ten times. This rearrangement joins TRBV20-1 to TRBJ1-2, with D perhaps TRBD1 (5 bases). The CDR3 sequence is 14 residues long. Germline-derived CDR1 and CDR2 are DFQATT and SNEGSKA (reference sequence). V was pared by 5 bases and J by 8 bases, with 21 bases between. In DNA form, the CDR3 reads TGCAGTGCTCTTATCCCAGGGAGGGCGGGAGGCTACACCTTC. It codes for CSALIPGRAGGYTF.

There are many counts of this clonotype. The chain links TRBV12-3 or TRBV12-4 to TRBJ2-4, with a tentative D call TRBD2 (6 bases). The CDR3 totals 14 residues. V shed 3 bases and J shed 3 bases, with 9 bases lying between them. CDR3 amino acids: CASSFWGDKNIQYF. The CDR3 nucleotides read TGTGCCAGCAGTTTCTGGGGGGACAAAAACATTCAGTACTTC.

This clonotype was counted many times. The J gene is TRBJ2-7, the V gene TRBV19, with TRBD2 identical over 11 bases. Germline CDR1 and CDR2: LNHDA and SQIVND (reference sequence). The CDR3 spans 14 residues. Germline trimming cut 9 bases from V and 1 base from J; bases unmatched to any gene: 5. The CDR3 is CARTGTSGSYEQYF. CDR3 nucleotide sequence: TGTGCCAGAACCGGGACTAGCGGATCCTACGAGCAGTACTTC.

In this sample, this clonotype turned up many times. The genes are TRBV19 and TRBJ2-1; 9 nucleotides align to TRBD1. The junction had 10 bases not matched to a gene; V was cut back by 5 bases and J by 2 bases. The germline V gene encodes CDR1 LNHDA and CDR2 SQIVND (reference sequence). The CDR3 covers 17 residues. The CDR3 sequence: CASSPIPGQGTYNEQFF. The CDR3 DNA reads TGTGCCAGTAGTCCCATCCCGGGACAGGGTACCTACAATGAGCAGTTCTTC.

In this sample, this clonotype turned up many times. This chain joins TRBV20-1 and TRBJ2-5; tentative D call: TRBD1 (6 bases). The V gene's germline CDR1 is DFQATT and CDR2 SNEGSKA (reference sequence). The CDR3 extends over 15 amino acids. Trimming removed 6 bases at V and 5 bases at J, with 22 bases between. CDR3 in amino acids: CSATPGVGEAETQYF. CDR3 in DNA: TGCAGTGCCACCCCAGGGGTCGGAGAGGCGGAGACCCAGTACTTC.